This note documents a single T cell receptor (beta chain) sequence. Germline loops: CDR1 LGHDT, CDR2 YNNKEL (reference sequence). CDR3 length: 13 residues. V shed 0 bases and J shed 8 bases, with 10 bases lying between them. This specimen belongs to a study of blood T cell repertoires in COVID-19. Per the study methods: Amplification of reference gene primers provided the estimated nucleated cell counts. Assay used: immunoSEQ multiplex PCR; TCRdb lists only in-frame clones, some missing. The V and J calls and clone size were taken over from that table, and D and trimming were inferred from the DNA. The table has 150,000 to 200,000 clones, 70% to 85% seen once; the top ten hold approximately 9.4%.

This clonotype was sampled from a woman of 80 years or more with acute or convalescent COVID-19. The sequenced sample was peripheral blood. The chain carries TRBV3-1 (or the pseudogene TRBV3-2) and TRBJ1-1, with a tentative D call TRBD1 (6 bases). The CDR3 region has the DNA TGTGCCAGCAGCCAAGATTGTGACAGGGAAGCTTTCTTT. Translating it yields CASSQDCDREAFF.